The rows below give T cell receptor beta chains drawn from one sample of a study of T-cell memory formation after mild COVID-19. TCRdb called the 5' RACE reads again in MiXCR, with one record for every CDR3 protein. The sample yields roughly 380,000 distinct CDR3 sequences, 28% seen once. Sequences were obtained from PBMCs or a T cell subset sorted from them (not recorded which). These TCRs come from an adult woman who had mild COVID-19 (a few samples of this study predate the infection). Cell type and time point are not known. Both conserved end residues are part of each CDR3. The D gene is left open where the match is weak. Size values are once, few and many counts, or a class for expanded clones, and some rows have none.

NA,TRBV7-2,TRBJ2-1,few,TGTGCCAGCAGCCGAGGGATGTGGGGGCAGGATGAGCAGTTCTTC,CASSRGMWGQDEQFF
TRBD1,TRBV24-1,TRBJ1-5,NA,TGTGCCACCGCCCGGACAGGGGGGATTCAGCCCCAGCATTTT,CATARTGGIQPQHF
NA,TRBV24-1,TRBJ1-2,NA,TGTGCCACCAGTGTTCCAGGGATGCAATATGGCTACACCTTC,CATSVPGMQYGYTF
TRBD2,TRBV20-1,TRBJ2-2,many,TGCAGTGCTAGAGCTAGCGGGAACACCGGGGAGCTGTTTTTT,CSARASGNTGELFF
NA,TRBV5-1,TRBJ1-1,few,TGCGCCAGCAGCGCGGAGCTCGGCACTGAAGCTTTCTTT,CASSAELGTEAFF
TRBD2,TRBV5-1,TRBJ2-3,NA,TGCGCCAGCAGAGAGGGACTTAGCGGGCTGGATACGCAGTATTTT,CASREGLSGLDTQYF
NA,TRBV7-3,TRBJ1-1,NA,TGTGCCAGCAGCTTAGGTATAGGTCTGAACACTGAAGCTTTCTTT,CASSLGIGLNTEAFF
NA,TRBV18,TRBJ2-7,NA,TGTGCCAGCTCACCAGTAATCGGGGTGGACGAGCAGTACTTC,CASSPVIGVDEQYF
TRBD2,TRBV20-1,TRBJ2-1,NA,TGCAGTGCTCCCCCCGGGGGGACGGGGAATGAGCAGTTCTTC,CSAPPGGTGNEQFF
NA,TRBV6-5,TRBJ1-1,NA,TGTGCCAGCACTCAAGGGGGATTGAACACTGAAGCTTTCTTT,CASTQGGLNTEAFF
NA,TRBV12-3/TRBV12-4,TRBJ1-2,NA,TGTGCCAGCAGTTTAACAAACAGGGATGGCTACACCTTC,CASSLTNRDGYTF
NA,TRBV20-1,TRBJ2-1,NA,TGCAGTGCTAGAGATCCAGGCAGGGTAGTAGACAATGAGCAGTTCTTC,CSARDPGRVVDNEQFF
TRBD1,TRBV5-1,TRBJ2-3,few,TGCGCCAGCAGCCTACGGGACAGCAGCACAGATACGCAGTATTTT,CASSLRDSSTDTQYF
TRBD1,TRBV20-1,TRBJ1-1,few,TGCAGTGCTAGGACAGGGGGCACTGAAGCTTTCTTT,CSARTGGTEAFF
NA,TRBV29-1,TRBJ2-1,few,TGCAGCGTCCTCGTAGTGCGTGAGCAGTTCTTC,CSVLVVREQFF
TRBD1,TRBV4-2,TRBJ2-1,many,TGTGCCAGCAGCCAAGTAAATAAAGGGGGCGCAGATGAGCAGTTCTTC,CASSQVNKGGADEQFF
TRBD2,TRBV19,TRBJ2-1,few,TGTGCCAGTAGTCACCCTCTAGCGGGAGTCACCTACAATGAGCAGTTCTTC,CASSHPLAGVTYNEQFF
TRBD2,TRBV11-3,TRBJ2-7,NA,TGTGCCAGCAGCCATGGGGCTAGCGGGCTCTACGAGCAGTACTTC,CASSHGASGLYEQYF
TRBD1,TRBV20-1,TRBJ2-5,few,TGCAGTGCTAGACGTATACCCGGGACAGGGAATGAAGAGACCCAGTACTTC,CSARRIPGTGNEETQYF
NA,TRBV11-3,TRBJ1-2,few,TGTGCCAGCAGCCCGGGGGCCGATGGCTATGGCTACACCTTC,CASSPGADGYGYTF
TRBD1,TRBV20-1,TRBJ1-1,NA,TGCAGTGCTAGAGATTACGGGACAGGCTACACTGAAGCTTTCTTT,CSARDYGTGYTEAFF
TRBD2,TRBV4-3,TRBJ2-3,NA,TGCGCCAGCGCTCTAGCGGGAGGGCAGGGAACAGATACGCAGTATTTT,CASALAGGQGTDTQYF
NA,TRBV18,TRBJ1-1,few,TGTGCCAGCTCACAACTAGAGAACACTGAAGCTTTCTTT,CASSQLENTEAFF
NA,TRBV13,TRBJ1-2,few,TGTGCCAGCAGCTTCACAGGGCTGTATGGCTACACCTTC,CASSFTGLYGYTF
NA,TRBV25-1,TRBJ1-2,NA,TGTGCCAGCAGTGAAGAAAGTCCGTCTTATGGCTACACCTTC,CASSEESPSYGYTF
NA,TRBV18,TRBJ1-1,NA,TGTGCCAGCTCCCGACAGTCTACGAACACTGAAGCTTTCTTT,CASSRQSTNTEAFF
NA,TRBV12-3/TRBV12-4,TRBJ1-1,NA,TGTGCCAGCAGTTTTTTGGGGGGCACTGAAGCTTTCTTT,CASSFLGGTEAFF
TRBD2,TRBV15,TRBJ2-5,NA,TGTGCCACCCGACTAGCGGGGGGTCTCCAAGAGACCCAGTACTTC,CATRLAGGLQETQYF
NA,TRBV7-8,TRBJ2-5,NA,TGTGCCAGCAGGTCTGAATTTGGAGAGACCCAGTACTTC,CASRSEFGETQYF
NA,TRBV5-1,TRBJ2-5,NA,TGCGCCAGCAGCTTGGCCCCTCAGGGCGTGTTAGAGACCCAGTACTTC,CASSLAPQGVLETQYF
NA,TRBV7-9,TRBJ2-5,many,TGTGCCAGCAGCGGAATAGAGACCCAGTACTTC,CASSGIETQYF
NA,TRBV30,TRBJ1-3,NA,TGTGCCTGGAGTGAGGGGTTAGGAAACACCATATATTTT,CAWSEGLGNTIYF
NA,TRBV7-2,TRBJ1-6,NA,TGTGCCAGCAGCTTTGCCCACTTTAAGAATTCACCCCTCCACTTT,CASSFAHFKNSPLHF
NA,TRBV5-1,TRBJ2-5,NA,TGCGCCAGCAGCTTTAACCAGCAAGAGACCCAGTACTTC,CASSFNQQETQYF
NA,TRBV28,TRBJ1-4,few,TGTGCCAGCAGTTTAAACAGGCTGCCTAATGAAAAACTGTTTTTT,CASSLNRLPNEKLFF
NA,TRBV24-1,TRBJ1-1,few,TGTGCCACCAGTGAGGGTGACACTGAAGCTTTCTTT,CATSEGDTEAFF
NA,TRBV7-2,TRBJ1-1,few,TGTGCCAGCAGCTTAAAGGACGGCTCGCGGACTGAAGCTTTCTTT,CASSLKDGSRTEAFF
NA,TRBV12-3/TRBV12-4,TRBJ2-6,NA,TGTGCCAGCAGTCAGGCGGACTCTGGGGCCAACGTCCTGACTTTC,CASSQADSGANVLTF
NA,TRBV5-1,TRBJ2-5,many,TGCGCCAGCAGCTTGGGTTTCGGGGCGGGACAAGAGACCCAGTACTTC,CASSLGFGAGQETQYF
NA,TRBV11-2,TRBJ2-1,NA,TGTGCCAGCAGTGCCTATCCGACAGAAAGCTCCTACAATGAGCAGTTCTTC,CASSAYPTESSYNEQFF
NA,TRBV29-1,TRBJ2-1,few,TGCAGCGCCGTTGTACAGGGCTCCTACCATGAGCAGTTCTTC,CSAVVQGSYHEQFF
TRBD2,TRBV7-8,TRBJ2-1,NA,TGTGCCAGCAGCGCAACGGGACTAGCGGGGTACAATGAGCAGTTCTTC,CASSATGLAGYNEQFF
TRBD1,TRBV12-3/TRBV12-4,TRBJ2-1,few,TGTGCCAGCAGCCTTCAAATGACAGGGAGCGTATTATCGAATGAGCAGTTCTTC,CASSLQMTGSVLSNEQFF
TRBD1,TRBV5-1,TRBJ2-7,few,TGCGCCAGCAGCGCGGGGACAGGGGAGCACGAGCAGTACTTC,CASSAGTGEHEQYF
NA,TRBV7-6,TRBJ2-7,few,TGTGCCAGCAGCTCGTCCCTGGGACCCTCCATGTACGAGCAGTACTTC,CASSSSLGPSMYEQYF
NA,TRBV5-1,TRBJ2-5,NA,TGCGCCAGCAGCTCCGGGGGGACAGGAGGGCTCCAAGAGACCCAGTACTTC,CASSSGGTGGLQETQYF
NA,TRBV7-2,TRBJ2-2,NA,TGTGCCAGCAGCTTAATGCCGGGATCCACCGGGGAGCTGTTTTTT,CASSLMPGSTGELFF
NA,TRBV12-3/TRBV12-4,TRBJ2-7,NA,TGTGCCAGCAGTCCAGGACTGTCGAGGGGGTACGAGCAGTACTTC,CASSPGLSRGYEQYF
TRBD1,TRBV12-3/TRBV12-4,TRBJ2-4,NA,TGTGCCAGCAGTTTATATCCTCGACAGGGCCAGTCCCAAAACATTCAGTACTTC,CASSLYPRQGQSQNIQYF
TRBD1,TRBV14,TRBJ2-2,many,TGTGCCAGCAGCCCTACCGGGACAGGAAACACCGGGGAGCTGTTTTTT,CASSPTGTGNTGELFF
TRBD1,TRBV3-1,TRBJ2-7,NA,TGTGCCAGCTCCTTACAGGGGGCGTTGAGCGAGCAGTACTTC,CASSLQGALSEQYF
TRBD1,TRBV29-1,TRBJ2-7,NA,TGCAGCGTTGCGAACAGGGGGCAATACGAGCAGTACTTC,CSVANRGQYEQYF
TRBD1,TRBV7-9,TRBJ2-2,few,TGTGCCAGCACCGCGGGACAGGGGGCGTACACCGGGGAGCTGTTTTTT,CASTAGQGAYTGELFF